This TCR beta chain was identified during a study of graft-versus-host responses after intestinal transplantation. Study details: Tacrolimus plus steroids were given to all recipients for about three years, preceded by anti-thymocyte globulin induction. Findings and limits, study-wide: The authors found GvH clones in recipient marrow, some appearing first in ileum or blood. Subjects displaying graft-donor T cell macrochimerism possessed elevated graft-versus-host to host-versus-graft clonal ratios inside allografts.

Concerning this clone itself: Its antigen is not identified.

TCRdb keeps only in-frame clones here, not all; method: immunoSEQ multiplex PCR. Seen here are tens of thousands of clones, under 95% observed once, and the top ten hold 2.5% to 3%. CDR1 and CDR2 from the germline V gene are MNHEY and SMNVEV (reference sequence). V gave up 3 bases and J gave up 1 base, with 9 bases separating them. The CDR3 is 14 residues long. V and J are TRBV27 and TRBJ1-1; D gene ambiguous. The TCR originated in a human patient who received an intestinal transplant, so some T cells may come from the graft donor. The sequences come from PBMCs, collected around 120 days after intestinal transplantation. The CDR3 is CASSFHRGNTEAFF. CDR3 in DNA: TGTGCCAGCAGTTTTCATCGGGGGAACACTGAAGCTTTCTTT.